This T cell receptor beta chain was identified in a study of Ad26.COV2.S vaccination and SARS-CoV-2 variants. Overall study context: Donor joined the COV1001 Ad26.COV2.S trial arm. Doses of Ad26.COV2.S were injected into muscle once or twice, 56 days apart.

Sample treatment: roughly 20 received Ad26.COV2.S at low or high dose, single or two shots; 5 received placebo; per-sample allocation not given. Collection of the samples took place on day 63 after the first injection of vaccine or placebo. To note about this clone: Its antigen is still unknown.

TCRdb's table, derived via immunoSEQ multiplex PCR, lists solely in-frame clones and lacks some. The profile covers some 410,000 clones, with about 90% appearing a single time and about 1.6% taken by the ten largest. Whole-study results and caveats: After vaccination, reports described spike-specific CD8+ and CD4+ T cell responses as showing substantial breadth. Participants given vaccine showed non-spike TCR breadth similar to that of placebo recipients.

From germline, CDR1 is LGHNA and CDR2 YSLEER. Deletions cut 0 bases from V and 10 bases from J, with 16 bases between. The CDR3 is 16 residues long. The clonotype originates from a person between 18 and 59 years old who received the Ad26.COV2.S COVID-19 vaccine or a placebo. The rearrangement uses TRBV4-3 and TRBJ1-6; D unresolved. The specimen comprised peripheral blood, sampled in a trial of Ad26.COV2.S vaccine versus placebo. CDR3 in amino acids: CASSQEGLALGSPLHF. CDR3 DNA sequence: TGCGCCAGCAGCCAAGAGGGTCTCGCCTTGGGGTCACCCCTCCACTTT.